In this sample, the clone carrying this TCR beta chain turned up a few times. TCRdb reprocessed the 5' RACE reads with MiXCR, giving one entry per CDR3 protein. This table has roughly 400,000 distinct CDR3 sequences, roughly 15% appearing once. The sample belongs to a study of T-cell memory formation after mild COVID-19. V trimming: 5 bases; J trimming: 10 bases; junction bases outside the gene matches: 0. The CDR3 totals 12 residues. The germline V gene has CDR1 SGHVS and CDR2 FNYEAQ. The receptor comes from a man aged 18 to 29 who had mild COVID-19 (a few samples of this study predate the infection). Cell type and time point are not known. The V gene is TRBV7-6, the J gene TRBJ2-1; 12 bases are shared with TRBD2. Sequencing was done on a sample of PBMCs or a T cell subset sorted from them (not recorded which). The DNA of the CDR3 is TGTGCCAGCAGCACTAGCGGGGGGGAGCAGTTCTTC. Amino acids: CASSTSGGEQFF.